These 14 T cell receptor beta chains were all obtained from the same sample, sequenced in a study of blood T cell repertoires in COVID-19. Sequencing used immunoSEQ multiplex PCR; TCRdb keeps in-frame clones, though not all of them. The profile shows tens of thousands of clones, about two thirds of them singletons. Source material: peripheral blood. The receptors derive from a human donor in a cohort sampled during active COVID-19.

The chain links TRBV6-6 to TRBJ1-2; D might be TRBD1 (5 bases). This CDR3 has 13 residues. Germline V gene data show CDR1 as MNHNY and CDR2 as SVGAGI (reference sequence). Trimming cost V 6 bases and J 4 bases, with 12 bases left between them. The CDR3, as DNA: TGTGCCAGCAGCCCGCCGGGGGGCTATGGCTACACCTTC. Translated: CASSPPGGYGYTF.

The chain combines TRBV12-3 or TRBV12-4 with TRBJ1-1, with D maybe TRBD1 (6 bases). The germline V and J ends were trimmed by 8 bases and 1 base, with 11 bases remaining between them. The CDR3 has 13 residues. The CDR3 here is CASAGDQNTEAFF. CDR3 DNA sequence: TGTGCCAGCGCAGGGGATCAGAACACTGAAGCTTTCTTT.

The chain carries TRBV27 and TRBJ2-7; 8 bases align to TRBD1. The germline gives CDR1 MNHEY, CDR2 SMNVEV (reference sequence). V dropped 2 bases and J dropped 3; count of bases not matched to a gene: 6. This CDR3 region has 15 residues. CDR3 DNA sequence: TGTGCCAGCAGTTTAGGTGCAGGGGGCGTCTACGAGCAGTACTTC. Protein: CASSLGAGGVYEQYF.

The CDR3, as DNA: TGCGCCAGCAGTAAGACTAGCGGGAGACCCTACGAGCAGTACTTC. Its translation is CASSKTSGRPYEQYF. V and J are TRBV5-1 and TRBJ2-7, with TRBD2 identical over 12 bases. Trimming at V came to 5 bases and at J to 2 bases, leaving 5 bases not matched to a gene. CDR1 and CDR2 from the germline V gene are SGHRS and YFSETQ. The CDR3 totals 15 residues.

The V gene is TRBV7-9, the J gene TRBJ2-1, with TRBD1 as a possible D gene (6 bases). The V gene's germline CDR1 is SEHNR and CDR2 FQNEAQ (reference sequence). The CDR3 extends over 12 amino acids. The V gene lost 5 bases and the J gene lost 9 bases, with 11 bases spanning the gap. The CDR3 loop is CASSIQGGEQFF. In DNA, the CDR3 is TGTGCCAGCAGCATACAGGGCGGTGAGCAGTTCTTC.

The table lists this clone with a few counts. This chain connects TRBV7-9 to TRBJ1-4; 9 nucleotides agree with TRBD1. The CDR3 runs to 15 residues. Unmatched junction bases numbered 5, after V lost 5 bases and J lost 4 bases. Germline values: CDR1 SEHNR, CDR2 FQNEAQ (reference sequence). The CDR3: CASSPGDRDNEKLFF. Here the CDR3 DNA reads TGTGCCAGCAGCCCCGGGGACAGGGATAATGAAAAACTGTTTTTT. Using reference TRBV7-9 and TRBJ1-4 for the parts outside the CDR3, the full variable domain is DTGVSQNPRHKITKRGQNVTFRCDPISEHNRLYWYRQTLGQGPEFLTYFQNEAQLEKSRLLSDRFSAERPKGSFSTLEIQRTEQGDSAMYLCASSPGDRDNEKLFFGSGTQLSVL.

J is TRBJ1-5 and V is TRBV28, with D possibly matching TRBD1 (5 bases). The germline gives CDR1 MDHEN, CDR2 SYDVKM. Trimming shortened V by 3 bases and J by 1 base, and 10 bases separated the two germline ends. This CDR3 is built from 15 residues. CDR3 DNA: TGTGCCAGCAGTTTTCGGACACCAAGCAATCAGCCCCAGCATTTT. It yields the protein CASSFRTPSNQPQHF.

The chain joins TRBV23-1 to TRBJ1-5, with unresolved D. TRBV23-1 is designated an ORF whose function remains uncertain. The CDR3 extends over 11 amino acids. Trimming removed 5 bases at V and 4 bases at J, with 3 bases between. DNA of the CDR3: TGCGCCAGCAGTACAAATCAGCCCCAGCATTTT. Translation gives CASSTNQPQHF.

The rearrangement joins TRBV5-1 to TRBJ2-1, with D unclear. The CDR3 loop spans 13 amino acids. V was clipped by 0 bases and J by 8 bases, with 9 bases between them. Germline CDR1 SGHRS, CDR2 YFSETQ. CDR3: CASSLAWQDEQFF. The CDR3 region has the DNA TGCGCCAGCAGCTTGGCCTGGCAAGATGAGCAGTTCTTC. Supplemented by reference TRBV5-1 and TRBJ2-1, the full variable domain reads KAGVTQTPRYLIKTRGQQVTLSCSPISGHRSVSWYQQTPGQGLQFLFEYFSETQRNKGNFPGRFSGRQFSNSRSEMNVSTLELGDSALYLCASSLAWQDEQFFGPGTRLTVL.

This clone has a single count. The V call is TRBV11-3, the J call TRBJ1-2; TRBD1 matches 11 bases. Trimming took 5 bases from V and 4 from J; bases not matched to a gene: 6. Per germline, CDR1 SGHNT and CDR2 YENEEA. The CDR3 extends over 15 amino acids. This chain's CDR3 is CASSPDRGLAYGYTF. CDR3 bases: TGTGCCAGCAGCCCGGACAGGGGGCTAGCCTATGGCTACACCTTC.

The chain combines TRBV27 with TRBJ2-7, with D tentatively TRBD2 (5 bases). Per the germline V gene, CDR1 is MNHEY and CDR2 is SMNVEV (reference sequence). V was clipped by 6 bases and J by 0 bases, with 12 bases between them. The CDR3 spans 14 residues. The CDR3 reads CASSAVLDSYEQYF. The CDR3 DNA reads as TGTGCCAGCAGCGCCGTACTAGACTCCTACGAGCAGTACTTC.

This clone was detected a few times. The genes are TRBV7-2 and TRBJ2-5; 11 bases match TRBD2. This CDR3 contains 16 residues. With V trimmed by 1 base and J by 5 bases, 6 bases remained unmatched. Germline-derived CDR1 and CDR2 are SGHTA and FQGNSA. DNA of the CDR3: TGTGCCAGCAGCTTAGGGCTAGCGGGAGGAAGGGAGACCCAGTACTTC. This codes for CASSLGLAGGRETQYF.

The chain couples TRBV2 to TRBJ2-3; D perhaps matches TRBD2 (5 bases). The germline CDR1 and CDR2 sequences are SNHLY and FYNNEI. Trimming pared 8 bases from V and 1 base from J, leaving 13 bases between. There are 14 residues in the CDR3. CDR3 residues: CASSWRPGTDTQYF. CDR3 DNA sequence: TGTGCCAGCTCCTGGAGGCCTGGCACAGATACGCAGTATTTT.

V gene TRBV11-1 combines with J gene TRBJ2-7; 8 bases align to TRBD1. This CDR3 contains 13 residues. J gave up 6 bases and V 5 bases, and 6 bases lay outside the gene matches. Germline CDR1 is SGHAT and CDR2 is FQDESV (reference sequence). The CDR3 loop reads CASSRFGQGEQYF. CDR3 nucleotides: TGTGCCAGCAGCCGGTTTGGACAGGGCGAGCAGTACTTC. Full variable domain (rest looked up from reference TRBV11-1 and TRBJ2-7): EAEVAQSPRYKITEKSQAVAFWCDPISGHATLYWYRQILGQGPELLVQFQDESVVDDSQLPKDRFSAERLKGVDSTLKIQPAELGDSAMYLCASSRFGQGEQYFGPGTRLTVT.